This T cell receptor beta chain was recovered during a study of cytomegalovirus exposure and HLA in healthy donors. The V end lost 3 bases, the J end lost 4 bases, and 6 bases lay between the germline ends. There are 12 residues in the CDR3. Germline V gives CDR1 SEHNR, CDR2 FQNEAQ (reference sequence). The study ran its PCR with 60 Vbeta and 13 Jbeta primers. This table comes from immunoSEQ multiplex PCR, and its TCRdb copy is limited to in-frame clones, with some not included. The sample lists around 180,000 clones, about 90% seen once, with 0.2% to 0.3% in the top ten. This chain uses TRBV7-9 with TRBJ1-2, with D uncertain. Source material: PBMCs. The sequence derives from a girl under three years old in good health and CMV-seronegative. The CDR3 region is CASSLQVYGYTF. CDR3 sequence (DNA): TGTGCCAGCAGCTTGCAGGTCTATGGCTACACCTTC.